This record covers a single T cell receptor beta chain. How the authors handled the data: Estimated nucleated cell counts came from reference gene primer amplification. Data came from immunoSEQ multiplex PCR; TCRdb stores just in-frame clones and leaves some out. For V, J and clone size, that table is used; D and trimming come from the DNA. The data show about 200,000 clones, around four fifths seen once. The CDR3 runs 13 residues. The germline gives CDR1 MNHEY, CDR2 SMNVEV (reference sequence). V was clipped by 1 base and J by 8 bases, with 11 bases between them. The data are from a study of blood T cell repertoires in COVID-19. Study overall: COVID-19 samples collected from the United States, Italy and Spain covered acute and convalescent phases. In each case, the material was cDNA or gDNA derived from T cells, B-cell-depleted T cells, or PBMCs.

The chain combines TRBV27 with TRBJ1-2, with D tentatively TRBD1 (5 bases). This clonotype originated in a woman aged 45-65 years with acute or convalescent COVID-19. The sequencing sample was made of peripheral blood. CDR3: CASSLWGVGGYTF. The DNA of the CDR3 is TGTGCCAGCAGTTTATGGGGGGTCGGGGGCTACACCTTC.